This T cell receptor beta chain originates from a study of cytomegalovirus exposure and HLA in healthy donors. The CDR3 has 13 residues. The germline V gene has CDR1 SGDLS and CDR2 YYNGEE. With V trimmed by 3 bases and J by 2 bases, 0 bases remained unmatched. Primers: 60 Vbeta forward and 13 Jbeta reverse. The protocol was immunoSEQ multiplex PCR, while the TCRdb copy is restricted to in-frame clones and leaves out a portion. Of 150,000 to 200,000 clones in the sample, around four fifths were seen once. The TCR was taken from a female donor in good health and CMV-seronegative. The chain recombines TRBV9 with TRBJ2-5; 8 bases match TRBD2. The sequenced material came from PBMCs. This CDR3 is CASSGGGQETQYF. The CDR3 DNA sequence: TGTGCCAGCAGCGGCGGGGGGCAAGAGACCCAGTACTTC.